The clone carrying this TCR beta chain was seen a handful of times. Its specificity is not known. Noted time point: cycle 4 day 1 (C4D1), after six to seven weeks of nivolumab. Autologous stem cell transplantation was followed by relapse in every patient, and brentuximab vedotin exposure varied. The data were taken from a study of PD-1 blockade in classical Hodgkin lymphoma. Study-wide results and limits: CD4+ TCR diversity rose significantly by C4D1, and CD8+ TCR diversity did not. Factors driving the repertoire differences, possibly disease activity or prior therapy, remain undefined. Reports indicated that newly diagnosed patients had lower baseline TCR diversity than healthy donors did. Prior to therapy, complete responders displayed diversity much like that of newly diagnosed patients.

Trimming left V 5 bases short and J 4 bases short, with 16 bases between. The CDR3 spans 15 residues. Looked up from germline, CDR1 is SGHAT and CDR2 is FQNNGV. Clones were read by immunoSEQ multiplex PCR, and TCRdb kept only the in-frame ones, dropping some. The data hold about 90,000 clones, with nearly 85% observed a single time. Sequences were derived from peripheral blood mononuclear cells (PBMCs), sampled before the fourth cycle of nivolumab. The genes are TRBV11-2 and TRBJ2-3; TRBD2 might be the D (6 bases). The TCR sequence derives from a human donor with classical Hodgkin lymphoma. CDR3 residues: CASSAFREHSDTQYF. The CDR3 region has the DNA TGTGCCAGCAGCGCCTTTCGGGAGCACTCAGATACGCAGTATTTT.